This T cell receptor beta chain was identified during a study of blood T cell repertoires in COVID-19. Libraries were prepared by immunoSEQ multiplex PCR; TCRdb keeps only in-frame clonotypes and omits some of them. The sample consists of 75,000 to 100,000 clones, around 90% of them appearing once. The sample comprised peripheral blood. The TCR comes from a man between 60 and 75 years old with acute or convalescent COVID-19.

CDR3 DNA sequence: TGTGCCAGCAGCCCGAGACGTTTCGGGGGGATGTACCAAGAGACCCAGTACTTC. It encodes CASSPRRFGGMYQETQYF. The gene calls are TRBV14 and TRBJ2-5; 7 nucleotides agree with TRBD2. In germline, CDR1 is SGHDN, CDR2 FVKESK. The CDR3 sequence is 18 residues long. J lost 0 bases, V lost 4 bases, and 14 bases had no gene match. The variable domain in full, completed from reference TRBV14 and TRBJ2-5, reads EAGVTQFPSHSVIEKGQTVTLRCDPISGHDNLYWYRRVMGKEIKFLLHFVKESKQDESGMPNNRFLAERTGGTYSTLKVQPAELEDSGVYFCASSPRRFGGMYQETQYFGPGTRLLVL.